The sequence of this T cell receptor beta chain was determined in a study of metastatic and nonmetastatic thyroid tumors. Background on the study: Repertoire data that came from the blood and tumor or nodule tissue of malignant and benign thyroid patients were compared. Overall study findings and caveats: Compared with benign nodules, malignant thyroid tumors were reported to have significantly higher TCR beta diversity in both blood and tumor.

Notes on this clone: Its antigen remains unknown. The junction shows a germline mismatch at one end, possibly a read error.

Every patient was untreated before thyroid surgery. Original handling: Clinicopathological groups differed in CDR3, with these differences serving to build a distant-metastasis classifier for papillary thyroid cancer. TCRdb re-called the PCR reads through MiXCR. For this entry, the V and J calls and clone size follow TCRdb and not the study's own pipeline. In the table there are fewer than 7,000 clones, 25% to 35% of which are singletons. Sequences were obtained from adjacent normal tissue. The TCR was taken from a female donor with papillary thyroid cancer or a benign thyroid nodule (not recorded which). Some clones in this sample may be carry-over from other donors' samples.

This CDR3 reads CASSYCGTGWFF. DNA of the CDR3: TGTGCCAGCAGCTACTGTGGGACAGGGTGGTTCTTC. The chain is built from TRBV6-6 and TRBJ2-1; 9 bases match TRBD1. CDR1 is MNHNY, CDR2 SVGAGI, per germline (reference sequence). CDR3 size: 12 residues.